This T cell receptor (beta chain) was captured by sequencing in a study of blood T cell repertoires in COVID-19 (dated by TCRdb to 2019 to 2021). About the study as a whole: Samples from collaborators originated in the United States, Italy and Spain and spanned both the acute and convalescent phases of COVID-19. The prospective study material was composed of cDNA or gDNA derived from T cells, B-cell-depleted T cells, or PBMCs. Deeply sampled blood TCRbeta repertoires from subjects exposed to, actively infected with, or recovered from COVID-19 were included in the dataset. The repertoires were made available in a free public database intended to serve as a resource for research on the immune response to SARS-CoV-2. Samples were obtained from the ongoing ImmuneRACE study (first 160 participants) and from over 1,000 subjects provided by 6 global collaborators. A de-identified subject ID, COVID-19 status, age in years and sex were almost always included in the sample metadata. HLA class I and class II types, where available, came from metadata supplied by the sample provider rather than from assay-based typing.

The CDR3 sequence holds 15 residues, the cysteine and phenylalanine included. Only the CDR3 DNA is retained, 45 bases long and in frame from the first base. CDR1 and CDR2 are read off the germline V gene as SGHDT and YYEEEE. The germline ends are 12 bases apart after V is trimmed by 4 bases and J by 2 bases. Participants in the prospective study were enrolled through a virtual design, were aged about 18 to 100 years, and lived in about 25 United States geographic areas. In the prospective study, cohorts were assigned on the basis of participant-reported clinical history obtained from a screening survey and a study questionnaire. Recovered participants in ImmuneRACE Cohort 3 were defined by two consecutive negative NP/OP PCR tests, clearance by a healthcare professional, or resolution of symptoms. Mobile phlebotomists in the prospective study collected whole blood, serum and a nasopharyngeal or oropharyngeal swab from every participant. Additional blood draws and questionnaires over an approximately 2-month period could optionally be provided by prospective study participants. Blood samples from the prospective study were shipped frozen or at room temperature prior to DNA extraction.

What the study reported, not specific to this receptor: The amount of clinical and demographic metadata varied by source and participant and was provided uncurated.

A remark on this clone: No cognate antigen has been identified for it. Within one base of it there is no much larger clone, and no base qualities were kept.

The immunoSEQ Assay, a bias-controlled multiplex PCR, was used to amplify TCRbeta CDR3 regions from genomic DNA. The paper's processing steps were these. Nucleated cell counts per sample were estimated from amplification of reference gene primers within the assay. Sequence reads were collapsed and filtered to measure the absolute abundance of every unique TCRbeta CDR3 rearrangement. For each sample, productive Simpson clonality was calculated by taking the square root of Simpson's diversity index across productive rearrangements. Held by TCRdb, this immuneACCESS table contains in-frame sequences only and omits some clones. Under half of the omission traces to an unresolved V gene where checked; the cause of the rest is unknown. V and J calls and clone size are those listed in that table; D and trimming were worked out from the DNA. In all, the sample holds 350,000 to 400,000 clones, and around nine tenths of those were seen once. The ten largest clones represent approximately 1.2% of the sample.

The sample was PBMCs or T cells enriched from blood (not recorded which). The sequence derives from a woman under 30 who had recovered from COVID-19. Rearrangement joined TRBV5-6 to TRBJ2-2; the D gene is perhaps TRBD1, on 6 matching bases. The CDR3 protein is CASSEDRHNTGELFF. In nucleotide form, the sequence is TGTGCCAGCAGCGAGGACAGACATAACACCGGGGAGCTGTTTTTT. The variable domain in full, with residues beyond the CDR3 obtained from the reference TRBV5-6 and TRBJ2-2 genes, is DAGVTQSPTHLIKTRGQQVTLRCSPKSGHDTVSWYQQALGQGPQFIFQYYEEEERQRGNFPDRFSGHQFPNYSSELNVNALLLGDSALYLCASSEDRHNTGELFFGEGSRLTVL.